These 26 T cell receptor beta chains originate from one sample sequenced in a study of neurological immune-mediated disorders. One entry per CDR3 protein results from TCRdb running MiXCR on the 5' RACE reads. The sample records about 76,000 distinct CDR3 sequences, approximately 17% being singletons. The sample comprised PBMCs. The receptors shown here come from a woman aged 40 to 50 in good health.

Details on this clonotype: Relative to the germline gene, one junction end is altered; a read error may explain this. This chain links TRBV4-1 with TRBJ2-4; 9 nucleotides align to TRBD1. This CDR3 comprises 14 residues. Germline-derived CDR1 and CDR2 are MGHRA and YSYEKL. For the CDR3, the DNA is TGCGCTAGCAGGGGGACAGGGCTAGGAAACATTCAGTACTTC. Protein product: CASRGTGLGNIQYF.

Only one count was recorded for this clonotype. CDR3 residues: CSAGRTSAYEQYF. CDR3 DNA sequence: TGCAGTGCTGGAAGGACTAGCGCCTACGAGCAGTACTTC. The chain joins TRBV20-1 to TRBJ2-7; 9 bases are a match to TRBD2. V shed 5 bases, J shed 2 bases, and the junction held 4 bases outside the gene matches. The CDR3 totals 13 residues. Germline assignment: CDR1 DFQATT and CDR2 SNEGSKA (reference sequence).

V is TRBV9 and J is TRBJ2-2, with unresolved D. In germline, CDR1 is SGDLS, CDR2 YYNGEE. The CDR3 totals 14 residues. V lost 6 bases to trimming and J lost 6 bases, with 15 bases between them. CDR3 DNA sequence: TGTGCCAGCACGCCCTCGACTGACGCCGGGGAGCTGTTTTTT. Its translation: CASTPSTDAGELFF.

This clonotype came up many times. The DNA of the CDR3 is TGCGCCAGCAGCGCAAACGACAATTCCCTTATGAACACTGAAGCTTTCTTT. Its protein product is CASSANDNSLMNTEAFF. V gene TRBV5-1 combines with J gene TRBJ1-1; unclear D gene. V was shortened by 4 bases and J by 0 bases, with 19 bases between the two germline ends. The germline V gene has CDR1 SGHRS and CDR2 YFSETQ. The CDR3 is made up of 17 amino acids.

The table lists this clonotype with many counts. The chain has TRBV5-1 and TRBJ2-5; maybe TRBD2 (6 bases). V was shortened by 3 bases and J by 4 bases, with 16 bases between the two germline ends. Germline values: CDR1 SGHRS, CDR2 YFSETQ. This CDR3 spans 15 amino acids. The CDR3 here is CASSSGTQNGETQYF. The CDR3 DNA is TGCGCCAGCAGCTCCGGGACTCAAAATGGAGAGACCCAGTACTTC.

Many counts were recorded for this clonotype. This rearrangement joins TRBV29-1 to TRBJ2-2, with 8 bases fitting TRBD1. The CDR3 spans 13 residues. Germline CDR1 and CDR2: SQVTM and ANQGSEA. V dropped 7 bases and J dropped 4; count of bases not matched to a gene: 5. The CDR3 bases are TGCAGCGGCGACAGGGGAGGCACCGGGGAGCTGTTTTTT. Its translation: CSGDRGGTGELFF.

This clonotype was seen repeatedly, ten times or more. CDR3 nucleotide sequence: TGTGCCAGCAGCGCGAGGACAGATAGGGCGCAGTTCTTC. This translates into CASSARTDRAQFF. V gene TRBV7-3 combines with J gene TRBJ2-1, with a weak D call TRBD1 (6 bases). This CDR3 comprises 13 residues. Per germline, CDR1 SGHTA and CDR2 FQGTGA. V was shortened by 5 bases and J by 12 bases, with 17 bases between the two germline ends.

This clonotype occurred many times. This sequence joins TRBV7-8 and TRBJ2-4; 8 positions agree with TRBD2. There are 18 residues in the CDR3. The germline gives CDR1 SGHVS, CDR2 FQNEAQ. After removal of 2 bases from V and 1 base from J, the junction contained 10 bases not matched to a gene. In DNA, the CDR3 is TGTGCCAGCAGCTTATTTGAAAGCGGGGGTAGGGCCAAAAACATTCAGTACTTC. Translated: CASSLFESGGRAKNIQYF.

Many counts were recorded for this clonotype. The chain is built from TRBV6-5 and TRBJ1-1; tentative D call: TRBD1 (5 bases). The germline CDR1 and CDR2 sequences are MNHEY and SVGAGI. Between the trimmed V and J ends, which lost 0 bases and 2 bases, there was a span of 10 bases. CDR3 length equals 15 residues. CDR3 nucleotides: TGTGCCAGCAGTTACTCACAGACAGAAAACACTGAAGCTTTCTTT. The encoded protein is CASSYSQTENTEAFF.

There are many counts of this clonotype. V gene TRBV12-3 or TRBV12-4 combines with J gene TRBJ1-1; D perhaps matches TRBD1 (5 bases). CDR3 size: 12 residues. The V gene lost 3 bases and the J gene lost 6 bases, with 8 bases spanning the gap. CDR3 in DNA: TGTGCCAGCAGTTTCGGGGGGGCTGAAGCTTTCTTT. Protein product: CASSFGGAEAFF.

The V call is TRBV10-3, the J call TRBJ2-5; no clear D. This CDR3 contains 14 residues. Trimming stripped 0 bases from V and 5 bases from J, with 10 bases between. Germline CDR1 and CDR2: ENHRY and SYGVKD. The CDR3 reads CAISESPPAETQYF. The CDR3 DNA reads TGTGCCATCAGTGAGTCCCCCCCCGCGGAGACCCAGTACTTC.

This clonotype was recorded at least ten times. V and J are TRBV12-3 or TRBV12-4 and TRBJ2-5, with 9 positions matching TRBD1. This CDR3 region has 16 residues. The V segment lost 5 bases and the J segment 5 bases; nucleotides outside the gene matches: 12. The CDR3: CASSVYATGGGETQYF. The DNA for the CDR3 is TGTGCCAGCAGTGTCTACGCGACAGGGGGAGGCGAGACCCAGTACTTC.

This clonotype was observed many times. This chain connects TRBV6-5 to TRBJ1-1, with D maybe TRBD1 (6 bases). The V gene lost 0 bases and the J gene lost 4 bases, with 18 bases spanning the gap. The CDR3 length is 17 residues. Germline V gene lookup returns CDR1 MNHEY and CDR2 SVGAGI. The DNA of the CDR3 is TGTGCCAGCAGTTACTCCCACAGGGCCCTTGGTGGCACTGAAGCTTTCTTT. It yields the protein CASSYSHRALGGTEAFF.

CDR3: CASSEAKRGALGELFF. The CDR3 DNA is TGCGCCAGCAGTGAGGCAAAGCGGGGGGCTCTCGGGGAGCTGTTTTTT. V and J are TRBV10-1 and TRBJ2-2; 9 bases agree with TRBD2. Germline V lookup: CDR1 WNHNN, CDR2 SYGVQD (reference sequence). Unmatched junction bases numbered 8, after V lost 2 bases and J lost 7 bases. This CDR3 is 16 amino acids long.

This clonotype was counted ten times or more. The chain employs TRBV7-2 and TRBJ2-5; 14 bases align to TRBD2. This CDR3 is 17 amino acids long. Germline lookup yields CDR1 SGHTA and CDR2 FQGNSA. The ends lost 5 bases at V and 1 base at J; junction bases unmatched: 6. CDR3 sequence reads: CASSRGLAGASQETQYF. The CDR3 bases are TGTGCCAGCAGCCGGGGACTAGCGGGGGCGTCCCAAGAGACCCAGTACTTC. Based on the CDR3 plus reference TRBV7-2 and TRBJ2-5, the full variable domain is GAGVSQSPSNKVTEKGKDVELRCDPISGHTALYWYRQSLGQGLEFLIYFQGNSAPDKSGLPSDRFSAERTGGSVSTLTIQRTQQEDSAVYLCASSRGLAGASQETQYFGPGTRLLVL.

V gene TRBV29-1 combines with J gene TRBJ1-2, with D hard to call. V was pared by 7 bases and J by 0 bases, with 9 bases between. CDR1 is SQVTM and CDR2 is ANQGSEA in the germline V gene. The CDR3 covers 12 residues. This CDR3 reads CSGFRSNYGYTF. As DNA, the CDR3 is TGCAGCGGGTTTCGATCTAACTATGGCTACACCTTC.

This clonotype was picked up many times. CDR3 region: CSARDSRRLAGAGSYNEQFF. Written as DNA, the CDR3 is TGCAGTGCTAGAGATTCTAGGAGACTAGCGGGGGCCGGCTCCTACAATGAGCAGTTCTTC. The chain has TRBV20-1 and TRBJ2-1; 12 bases map to TRBD2. V was pared by 0 bases and J by 0 bases, with 12 bases of the junction left unmatched. Germline-derived CDR1 and CDR2 are DFQATT and SNEGSKA (reference sequence). CDR3 length equals 20 residues.

This clonotype occurred many times. V is TRBV7-2 and J is TRBJ2-7; D uncertain. CDR1 SGHTA and CDR2 FQGNSA come from the germline V gene. Trimming took 0 bases from V and 2 from J, leaving 8 bases between them. CDR3 length: 14 amino acids. In nucleotides, the CDR3 is TGTGCCAGCAGCTTAGCGGTTGGGCCCTACGAGCAGTACTTC. Translated, it gives CASSLAVGPYEQYF.

This clonotype appeared many times. The chain is built from TRBV27 and TRBJ2-1, with D possibly being TRBD2 (5 bases). Germline CDR1 and CDR2: MNHEY and SMNVEV (reference sequence). The CDR3 is 13 amino acids. V was cut by 5 bases and J by 4 bases, with 9 bases left in between. This chain's CDR3 is CASSKLGYNEQFF. The CDR3 DNA is TGTGCCAGCAGTAAACTAGGATACAATGAGCAGTTCTTC.

This clonotype was seen many times. This rearrangement joins TRBV20-1 to TRBJ2-2; D is undetermined. The germline V and J ends were trimmed by 5 bases and 1 base, with 8 bases remaining between them. The CDR3 spans 13 residues. The germline V gene has CDR1 DFQATT and CDR2 SNEGSKA (reference sequence). Here the CDR3 reads CSADPQNTGELFF. CDR3 sequence (DNA): TGCAGTGCTGACCCACAGAACACCGGGGAGCTGTTTTTT.

This clonotype showed up many times. The chain carries TRBV7-8 and TRBJ2-1, with a tentative D call TRBD2 (6 bases). There are 13 residues in the CDR3. V was shortened by 7 bases and J by 6 bases, with 13 bases between the two germline ends. Looked up from germline, CDR1 is SGHVS and CDR2 is FQNEAQ. The DNA of the CDR3 is TGTGCCAGCAATCCTCGGGGGATCAATGAGCAGTTCTTC. Translating gives CASNPRGINEQFF.

In its sample, this clonotype was seen a few times. This sequence may be a read error, since a much larger clone differs from it by one base. The rearrangement joins TRBV7-2 to TRBJ2-3, with 8 bases matching TRBD2. CDR1 and CDR2 from the germline V gene are SGHTA and FQGNSA. The CDR3 consists of 13 residues. CDR3 DNA sequence: TGTGCCATCAGCTCCGGGAGGGCAGATACGCAGTATTTT. Encoded protein: CAISSGRADTQYF.

This clonotype was recorded many times. This rearrangement joins TRBV20-1 to TRBJ2-1; D is unclear. There are 11 residues in the CDR3. Trimming cost V 6 bases and J 5 bases, with 8 bases left between them. Germline assignment: CDR1 DFQATT and CDR2 SNEGSKA (reference sequence). The CDR3 DNA is TGCAGTGCGCAAGGGAACAATGAGCAGTTCTTC. It specifies CSAQGNNEQFF.

This rearrangement joins TRBV5-1 to TRBJ2-2, with D unclear. Trimming removed 4 bases at V and 7 bases at J, with 17 bases between. CDR1 is SGHRS and CDR2 is YFSETQ in the germline V gene. The length of the CDR3 is 15 residues. The DNA of the CDR3 is TGCGCCAGCAGCAACCCGGGTCTGGGATTCGGGGAGCTGTTTTTT. It specifies CASSNPGLGFGELFF.

The chain joins TRBV7-2 to TRBJ1-3; a possible D gene is TRBD1 (5 bases). Deletions cut 0 bases from V and 5 bases from J, with 8 bases between. The germline V gene encodes CDR1 SGHTA and CDR2 FQGNSA. The CDR3 has 14 amino acids. The CDR3 sequence is CASSLAQGRNTIYF. The CDR3 nucleotides read TGTGCCAGCAGCTTAGCCCAGGGACGAAACACCATATATTTT.

In its sample, this clonotype was seen many times. The chain has TRBV5-1 and TRBJ1-6; D is perhaps TRBD1 (6 bases). This CDR3 comprises 14 residues. Germline V lookup: CDR1 SGHRS, CDR2 YFSETQ. V was cut by 1 base and J by 6 bases, with 8 bases left in between. The CDR3 loop reads CASSLTGRNSPLHF. Here the CDR3 DNA reads TGCGCCAGCAGCTTGACAGGGCGTAATTCACCCCTCCACTTT.